The clone carrying this T cell receptor (beta chain) was seen at least ten times. Its cognate antigen is unknown. The source of the sample is a study of T cells in Graves' hyperthyroidism and ophthalmopathy. Findings and caveats of the study: For ophthalmopathy, model prediction preceded onset by a median around six months.

Amplification of TCR beta CDR3 regions used RNA as the template. HTBI primers drove first-round RT-PCR of the TCR CDR3. TCRdb itself ran the multiplex PCR reads through MiXCR, one entry per CDR3 protein. This sample has more than 350,000 distinct CDR3 sequences, with approximately 15% found just once. The source is a woman in her thirties with Graves' ophthalmopathy. The sequencing sample was made of blood.

The CDR3 reads CSAPDQASYNEQFF. The CDR3 region has the DNA TGCAGTGCTCCAGACCAGGCCTCCTACAATGAGCAGTTCTTC. This chain uses TRBV20-1 with TRBJ2-1; the D is unclear. CDR3 length: 14 amino acids. Trimming stripped 5 bases from V and 0 bases from J, with 11 bases between. The V gene's germline CDR1 is DFQATT and CDR2 SNEGSKA (reference sequence).